The clone carrying this TCR beta chain has only a few counts. Its antigen is undetermined. The sample comes from a study of identical twins. Study results and caveats: Researchers reported weaker excess twin sharing in beta out-of-frame sequences.

A universal primer site was created by template switching, with the cDNA bearing unique molecular identifiers. TCRdb reanalysed the 5' RACE reads using MiXCR and keeps one entry per CDR3 protein. The sample yields around 530,000 distinct CDR3 sequences, about 16% seen once. Trimming shortened V by 5 bases and J by 4 bases, and 8 bases separated the two germline ends. Per the germline V gene, CDR1 is MNHEY and CDR2 is SVGAGI. The CDR3 has 12 residues. This sample also appeared in a second study, on yellow fever vaccine responses in identical twins. That publication notes: On the reported evidence, twins' vaccine T cell responses seemed partly convergent and partly personalized.

The clonotype comes from a woman aged 18-29 years in good health. The chain is built from TRBV6-5 and TRBJ1-1; D possibly corresponds to TRBD1 (6 bases). Sequencing input: CD4+ T cells sorted from blood. DNA of the CDR3: TGTGCCAGCAGTAACAGGGCCACTGAAGCTTTCTTT. Amino acid sequence: CASSNRATEAFF.